The sequence of this TCR beta chain was determined in a study of Tregs in tolerant kidney transplant recipients. CD4+CD25+CD127- Tregs, CD4+CD25- non-Tregs, CD4 and CD8 cells were sorted. The protocol was immunoSEQ multiplex PCR, while the TCRdb copy is restricted to in-frame clones and leaves out a portion. Among fewer than 80,000 clones listed, 95% to 98% were seen once. The length of the CDR3 is 12 residues. The V gene lost 4 bases and the J gene lost 9 bases, with 14 bases spanning the gap. Germline V lookup: CDR1 SGHDT, CDR2 YYEEEE. This clone was seen once. The specimen comprised Tregs from blood, sampled before the transplant. The TCR was taken from a human donor who received a combined kidney and bone marrow transplant. This chain joins TRBV5-6 and TRBJ2-7; possibly TRBD1 for D (6 bases). This CDR3 reads CASSRPQGWQYF. As DNA, the CDR3 is TGTGCCAGCAGCCGTCCACAGGGTTGGCAGTACTTC.